Listed here are 9 T cell receptor beta chains from one sample, sequenced in a study of cytomegalovirus exposure and HLA in healthy donors. PCR primers comprised 60 Vbeta and 13 Jbeta primers. The data were produced by immunoSEQ multiplex PCR, yet TCRdb's version contains in-frame clones alone and is incomplete. The sample lists 140,000 to 150,000 clones, approximately 80% seen once, with around 3.7% in the top ten. Sequenced material: PBMCs. Receptor source: a male donor in good health and CMV-seronegative.

The chain has TRBV7-8 and TRBJ1-2; the D gene is possibly TRBD1 (6 bases). The CDR3 sequence is 16 residues long. V was cut by 0 bases and J by 4 bases, with 15 bases left in between. Germline V gives CDR1 SGHVS, CDR2 FQNEAQ. Here the CDR3 reads CASSLARDIPAYGYTF. CDR3 DNA: TGTGCCAGCAGCTTAGCCAGGGACATCCCGGCCTATGGCTACACCTTC.

The rearrangement joins TRBV21-1 to TRBJ1-2; the table's D call, TRBD1, was not checked against the DNA. TRBV21-1 is given as a pseudogene. CDR3 length equals 17 residues. The CDR3 bases are TGTGCCAGCAGCAAAGCATTCATCAGGGGTGACAATTATGGCTACACCTTC. Translated: CASSKAFIRGDNYGYTF.

The V and J genes are TRBV7-2 and TRBJ1-5, with D possibly TRBD1 on 6 matching bases. CDR3 length: 16 amino acids. Trimming took 4 bases from V and 1 from J, leaving 14 bases between them. CDR1 is SGHTA, CDR2 FQGNSA, per germline. DNA of the CDR3: TGTGCCAGCAGCTCACAGGGAGTCAGGAGCAATCAGCCCCAGCATTTT. Translation gives CASSSQGVRSNQPQHF.

The chain employs TRBV7-9 and TRBJ2-7; the match to TRBD2 covers 11 bases. The junction had 9 bases not matched to a gene; V was cut back by 5 bases and J by 6 bases. The germline CDR1 and CDR2 sequences are SEHNR and FQNEAQ (reference sequence). This CDR3 has 15 amino acids. In nucleotides, the CDR3 is TGTGCCAGCAGCCGCCAACTAGCGGGAGCCATCGAGCAGTACTTC. Translated, it gives CASSRQLAGAIEQYF. Together with reference TRBV7-9 and TRBJ2-7, the CDR3 gives the full variable domain: DTGVSQNPRHKITKRGQNVTFRCDPISEHNRLYWYRQTLGQGPEFLTYFQNEAQLEKSRLLSDRFSAERPKGSFSTLEIQRTEQGDSAMYLCASSRQLAGAIEQYFGPGTRLTVT.

The J gene is TRBJ2-7, the V gene TRBV18; D gene uncertain. The V gene's germline CDR1 is KGHSH and CDR2 LQKENI. CDR3 length: 14 residues. Trimming stripped 0 bases from V and 2 bases from J, with 8 bases between. This CDR3 reads CASSPPALTYEQYF. The CDR3, as DNA: TGTGCCAGCTCACCACCCGCCCTAACCTACGAGCAGTACTTC.

This clone was seen a few times. V and J are TRBV19 and TRBJ1-2, with D possibly being TRBD1 (5 bases). The CDR3 covers 16 residues. V lost 4 bases, J lost 2 bases, and 17 bases lay in between. In germline, CDR1 is LNHDA, CDR2 SQIVND (reference sequence). The CDR3 loop is CASSNPLGGENYGYTF. CDR3 DNA sequence: TGTGCCAGTAGTAATCCCCTGGGGGGGGAGAACTATGGCTACACCTTC. Full variable domain (remainder filled in from reference TRBV19 and TRBJ1-2): DGGITQSPKYLFRKEGQNVTLSCEQNLNHDAMYWYRQDPGQGLRLIYYSQIVNDFQKGDIAEGYSVSREKKESFPLTVTSAQKNPTAFYLCASSNPLGGENYGYTFGSGTRLTVV.

This chain joins TRBV6-5 and TRBJ2-7; 9 bases are shared with TRBD2. V was pared by 4 bases and J by 4 bases, with 8 bases of the junction left unmatched. CDR3 length: 15 residues. The germline gives CDR1 MNHEY, CDR2 SVGAGI. The CDR3 loop reads CASSSRLADTYEQYF. DNA for the CDR3: TGTGCCAGCAGTTCTCGACTAGCGGATACGTACGAGCAGTACTTC.

The chain has TRBV6-1 and TRBJ2-7, with 8 bases that match TRBD1. The germline CDR1 and CDR2 sequences are MNHNS and SASEGT. CDR3 length: 14 residues. The V segment lost 4 bases and the J segment 5 bases; nucleotides outside the gene matches: 7. CDR3 sequence: CASSVTGVIHEQYF. CDR3 bases: TGTGCCAGCAGTGTGACAGGGGTCATCCACGAGCAGTACTTC.

The DNA for the CDR3 is TGTGCCAGCAGTTACTTGGGACAGGGAAGAGGTTCGACCCAGTACTTC. Encoded protein: CASSYLGQGRGSTQYF. V and J are TRBV6-6 and TRBJ2-5, with 9 nucleotides matching TRBD1. The CDR3 contains 16 residues. J gave up 7 bases and V 1 base, and 10 bases lay outside the gene matches. Germline CDR1 is MNHNY and CDR2 is SVGAGI (reference sequence).